This T cell receptor (beta chain) comes out of a study of cytomegalovirus exposure and HLA in healthy donors. Study results and limitations: In a later analysis, HLA-associated beta chains showed higher expansion and lower generation probabilities than comparable chains. TCR beta V- and J-gene trimming, according to a later analysis, was linked to a missense DCLRE1C variant.

PCR employed 60 Vbeta and 13 Jbeta primers. Assay used: immunoSEQ multiplex PCR; TCRdb lists only in-frame clones, some missing. Among roughly 250,000 clones listed, 84% were seen once. Germline trimming cut 0 bases from V and 3 bases from J; bases unmatched to any gene: 9. From germline, CDR1 is SGHTS and CDR2 YDEGEE. This CDR3 has 17 residues. With regard to this clone: Its antigen is not known.

The sequencing input was PBMCs. The receptor was derived from a woman aged 40 to 49 in good health and CMV-seropositive. This rearrangement joins TRBV5-8 to TRBJ1-1; 9 nucleotides agree with TRBD1. For the CDR3, the DNA is TGTGCCAGCAGCTTGGCCCAAAACAGGGGGCGTTACACTGAAGCTTTCTTT. Translated, it gives CASSLAQNRGRYTEAFF.